This entry concerns a single T cell receptor (beta chain). The specificity of this receptor is unknown. Base qualities are missing; no much larger clone stands one base away. The germline ends are 12 bases apart after V is trimmed by 2 bases and J by 4 bases. The CDR3 runs 14 amino acids, cysteine and phenylalanine included. Only the CDR3 portion is preserved as DNA: 42 bases, with reading frame beginning at the first base. Taken from the germline V gene, the CDR1 and CDR2 loops are SGHTA and FQGNSA. According to the study, the label for this sample's treatment or condition signals: live attenuated yellow fever vaccine strain. At each blood-draw timepoint, two biological replicates of bulk PBMCs were collected. PBMCs were isolated from peripheral blood using a standard Ficoll-Paque protocol. RNA was extracted with TriZol from bulk PBMCs, CD4 and CD8 fractions, and dextramer-positive and dextramer-negative fractions.

This sample is part of a study of T cells after yellow fever vaccination (dated by TCRdb to about 2019). Describing the broader study: The SMART-Seq v4 Ultra Low Input RNA kit was used to prepare libraries from fractions with low cell numbers. To follow T-cell clones before and after both primary and booster YFV17D yellow fever vaccination, bulk TCR alpha and beta repertoires underwent longitudinal sequencing. Two healthy male donors, one aged 18 to 30 and one aged 30 to 40 years, made up the cohort. Bulk PBMC replicates and cell subsets were isolated from blood drawn at multiple timepoints before and after both primary and secondary immunization.

Overall study results and their limits: Compared with the primary T-cell response, the secondary T-cell response was weaker but faster, peaking on day 5 rather than day 15. After the booster, most of the clones that had expanded following primary vaccination were detected again (about 95% of CD4 and around 90% of CD8), which suggests that memory was broadly maintained. Because the study included only a couple of donors, the extent to which the findings can be generalized is limited. A small share of clonotypes occurred in both CD4 and CD8 compartments, likely arising from convergent recombination. Because abundant contaminating clonotypes from the bulk population could be contained in FACS-sorted repertoires, computational filtering was required.

TCR cDNA was made using 5'RACE template switching, a step that added a universal primer site and unique molecular identifiers. cDNA synthesis was primed from both the TCR alpha and TCR beta constant segments. Two PCR steps were used to amplify libraries, with sample barcodes and sequencing adapters being added in the second step. Sequencing of libraries was performed on Illumina HiSeq 2500 (2x100 bp) or NovaSeq (2x150 bp). As for the original processing: Reads were demultiplexed and collapsed into UMI consensus sequences with MIGEC, and V(D)J alignment was performed with MiXCR. Vaccine-responding clonotypes were defined with edgeR using replicate PBMC samples, requiring FDR below 0.01 and a log2 fold change above 5 up to day 15. Each bulk clonotype was labeled CD4 or CD8 based on which sequenced repertoire, CD4 or CD8, contained the clonotype at higher abundance. TCRdb reran the public reads through fastp at Q25 and MiXCR, keeping productive beta chains. Merged by CDR3 protein, the rows form single entries marked with the most common genes and DNA. Here the V and J calls rest on TCRdb's processing, not on the authors' analysis. The table for this sample lists some 500,000 distinct CDR3 sequences; 13% of them were counted only once. The ten largest account for more than 13% of the sample.

The rearranged chain carries TRBV7-2 and TRBJ2-7; no D gene call is confident. The origin of this receptor is a man in his thirties or forties who received the YFV17D yellow fever vaccine. Material: PBMCs, obtained on the day of the yellow fever booster vaccination. The DNA sequence reads TGTGCCAGCAGCTTATTACAATTTCGGTACGAGCAGTACTTC. Protein translation: CASSLLQFRYEQYF.